This entry describes one T cell receptor beta chain. PCR amplification relied on 60 Vbeta primers (plus 13 Jbeta primers). The method was immunoSEQ multiplex PCR; TCRdb's version includes in-frame clones alone and lacks a portion of them. The sample consists of 240,000 or so clones, 82% of them appearing once. The CDR3 length is 17 residues. V lost 0 bases, J lost 5 bases, and 10 bases stayed unmatched. CDR1 and CDR2 (germline): ENHRY, SYGVKD. This sample stems from a study of cytomegalovirus exposure and HLA in healthy donors. The sequencing sample was made of PBMCs. This TCR was recovered from a woman between 35 and 50 years old in good health and CMV-seropositive. The chain combines TRBV10-3 with TRBJ1-1, with TRBD1 identical over 9 bases. The CDR3 here is CAISESTTGGRRTEAFF. The CDR3 nucleotides read TGTGCCATCAGTGAGTCGACGACAGGGGGACGACGGACTGAAGCTTTCTTT.